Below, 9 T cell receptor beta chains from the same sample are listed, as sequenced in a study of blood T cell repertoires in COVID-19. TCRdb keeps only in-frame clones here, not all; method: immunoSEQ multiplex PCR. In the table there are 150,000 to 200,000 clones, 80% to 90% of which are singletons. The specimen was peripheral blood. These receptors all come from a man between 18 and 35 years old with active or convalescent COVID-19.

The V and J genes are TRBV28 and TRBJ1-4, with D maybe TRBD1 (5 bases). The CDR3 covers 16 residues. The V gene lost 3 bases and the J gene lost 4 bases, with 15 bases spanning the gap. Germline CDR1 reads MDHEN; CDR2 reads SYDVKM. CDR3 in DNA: TGTGCCAGCAGTTTGCCTGGGGCCGTGATTAATGAAAAACTGTTTTTT. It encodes CASSLPGAVINEKLFF.

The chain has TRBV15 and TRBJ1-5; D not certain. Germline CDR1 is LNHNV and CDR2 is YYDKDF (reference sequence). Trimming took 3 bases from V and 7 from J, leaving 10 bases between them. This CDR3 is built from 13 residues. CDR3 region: CATSREVWQPQHF. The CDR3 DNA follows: TGTGCCACCAGCAGGGAGGTCTGGCAGCCCCAGCATTTT.

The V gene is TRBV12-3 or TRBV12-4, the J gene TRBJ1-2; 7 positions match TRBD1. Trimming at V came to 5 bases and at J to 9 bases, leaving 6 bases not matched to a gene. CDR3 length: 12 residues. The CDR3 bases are TGTGCCAGCAGTCTGACAGGGTCTAGCTACACCTTC. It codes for CASSLTGSSYTF.

In DNA, the CDR3 is TGTGCCAGCCGTACAGGGGCCTACGAGCAGTACTTC. Residues: CASRTGAYEQYF. The V and J genes are TRBV27 and TRBJ2-7; 7 bases map to TRBD1. V dropped 8 bases and J dropped 2; count of bases not matched to a gene: 3. The CDR3 runs to 12 residues. Germline V gene lookup returns CDR1 MNHEY and CDR2 SMNVEV (reference sequence).

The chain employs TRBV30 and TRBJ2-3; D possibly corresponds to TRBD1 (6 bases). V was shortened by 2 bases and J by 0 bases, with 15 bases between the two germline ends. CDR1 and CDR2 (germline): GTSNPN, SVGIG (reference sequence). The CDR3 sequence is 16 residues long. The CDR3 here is CAWSSGQPPSTDTQYF. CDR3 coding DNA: TGTGCCTGGAGTAGTGGACAGCCCCCTAGCACAGATACGCAGTATTTT.

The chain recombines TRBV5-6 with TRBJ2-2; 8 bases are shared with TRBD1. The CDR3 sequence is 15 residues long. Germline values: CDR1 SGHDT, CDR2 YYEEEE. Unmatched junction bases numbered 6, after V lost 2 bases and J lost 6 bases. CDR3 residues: CASSLAGGKAGELFF. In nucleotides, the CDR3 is TGTGCCAGCAGCTTAGCAGGGGGCAAGGCCGGGGAGCTGTTTTTT.

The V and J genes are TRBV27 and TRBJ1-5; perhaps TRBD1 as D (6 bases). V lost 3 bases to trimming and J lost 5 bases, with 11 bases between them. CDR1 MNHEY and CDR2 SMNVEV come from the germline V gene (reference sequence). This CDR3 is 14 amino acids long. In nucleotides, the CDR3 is TGTGCCAGCAGTTTCCTGGGGGCGGATCAGCCCCAGCATTTT. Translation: CASSFLGADQPQHF.

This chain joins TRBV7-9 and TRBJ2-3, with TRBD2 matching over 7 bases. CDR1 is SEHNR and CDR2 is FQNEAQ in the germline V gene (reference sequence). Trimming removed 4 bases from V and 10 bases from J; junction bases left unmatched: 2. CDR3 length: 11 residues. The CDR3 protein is CASSSGRAQYF. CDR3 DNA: TGTGCCAGCAGCTCAGGGAGGGCGCAGTATTTT.

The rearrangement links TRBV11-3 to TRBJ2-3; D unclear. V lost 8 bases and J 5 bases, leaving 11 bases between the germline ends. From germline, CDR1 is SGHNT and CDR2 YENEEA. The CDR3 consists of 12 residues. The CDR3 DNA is TGTGCCAGCGGCCGTTCTGAAGATACGCAGTATTTT. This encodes CASGRSEDTQYF.